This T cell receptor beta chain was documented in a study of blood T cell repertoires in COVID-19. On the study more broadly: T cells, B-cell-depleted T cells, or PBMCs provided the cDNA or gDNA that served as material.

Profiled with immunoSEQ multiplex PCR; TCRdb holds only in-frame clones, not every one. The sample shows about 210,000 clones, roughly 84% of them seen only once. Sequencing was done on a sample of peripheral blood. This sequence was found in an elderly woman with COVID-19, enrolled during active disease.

The CDR3 reads CATSDPDRGGTDTQYF. The CDR3 region has the DNA TGTGCCACCAGTGATCCCGACAGGGGAGGGACAGATACGCAGTATTTT. The chain is built from TRBV24-1 and TRBJ2-3; tentatively, D is TRBD1 (8 bases). V gave up 3 bases and J gave up 3 bases, with 15 bases separating them. The CDR3 runs to 16 residues. The germline CDR1 and CDR2 sequences are KGHDR and SFDVKD.